Below, 18 T cell receptor beta chains from the same sample are listed, as sequenced in a study of cytomegalovirus exposure and HLA in healthy donors. Both 60 Vbeta primers and 13 Jbeta primers went into the PCR. The data were produced by immunoSEQ multiplex PCR, yet TCRdb's version contains in-frame clones alone and is incomplete. The sample includes 96,000 or so clones, 65% to 80% seen only once; the top ten take around 3.1%. The sequencing sample was made of PBMCs. All receptors come from a female donor in good health and CMV-seropositive.

This clone has only a few counts. The chain carries TRBV6-1 and TRBJ2-4; the match to TRBD1 covers 8 bases. Unmatched junction bases numbered 4, after V lost 6 bases and J lost 0 bases. Germline CDR1 is MNHNS and CDR2 is SASEGT. The CDR3 has 15 residues. Here the CDR3 DNA reads TGTGCCAGCAGAGAACAGGGGGTAGCCAAAAACATTCAGTACTTC. This gives the protein CASREQGVAKNIQYF.

This chain uses TRBV28 with TRBJ1-2; 8 bases match TRBD1. J was trimmed by 2 bases and V by 9 bases; bases with no gene match: 5. The CDR3 sequence is 13 residues long. CDR1 and CDR2 from the germline V gene are MDHEN and SYDVKM. The chain's CDR3 is CASWTGLNYGYTF. CDR3 nucleotides: TGTGCCAGTTGGACAGGGTTGAACTATGGCTACACCTTC.

The gene calls are TRBV19 and TRBJ1-2, with a weak D call TRBD1 (5 bases). Per germline, CDR1 LNHDA and CDR2 SQIVND (reference sequence). V was trimmed by 7 bases and J by 0 bases, leaving 12 bases between them. The CDR3 covers 14 residues. The DNA of the CDR3 is TGTGCCAGTAAGAACAGGAGTACTAACTATGGCTACACCTTC. Protein sequence: CASKNRSTNYGYTF.

The chain is built from TRBV13 and TRBJ2-7; D may be TRBD1 (6 bases). The CDR3 is 13 residues long. Germline V gives CDR1 PRHDT, CDR2 FYEKMQ (reference sequence). Trimming shortened V by 5 bases and J by 3 bases, and 11 bases separated the two germline ends. Written as DNA, the CDR3 is TGTGCCAGCAGCAAGGGACAAGACTACGAGCAGTACTTC. Residues: CASSKGQDYEQYF.

The V gene is TRBV28, the J gene TRBJ1-1; 8 bases are a match to TRBD1. V lost 6 bases and J lost 5; bases outside the gene matches: 5. The CDR3 sequence is 13 residues long. Germline CDR1 reads MDHEN; CDR2 reads SYDVKM. The CDR3 nucleotides are TGTGCCAGCAGACAGGGGGATTGGACTGAAGCTTTCTTT. Amino acids: CASRQGDWTEAFF.

The J gene is TRBJ1-5, the V gene TRBV28; weak D call: TRBD1 (5 bases). The CDR3 is 17 residues long. Germline V gives CDR1 MDHEN, CDR2 SYDVKM. Trimming left V 6 bases short and J 1 base short, with 19 bases between. The CDR3 nucleotides read TGTGCCAGCAGGCGGAGGGGATTATATAGAAGCAATCAGCCCCAGCATTTT. It translates to CASRRRGLYRSNQPQHF.

The V call is TRBV27, the J call TRBJ2-5; 8 bases match TRBD1. Germline V CDR1 and CDR2: MNHEY, SMNVEV (reference sequence). This CDR3 spans 14 amino acids. V shed 10 bases, J shed 0 bases, and the junction held 7 bases outside the gene matches. CDR3 in DNA: TGTGCCACCGCAGGGGGCGTCTACCAAGAGACCCAGTACTTC. Protein sequence: CATAGGVYQETQYF.

The chain uses TRBV7-2 and TRBJ1-2; TRBD1 is a possible D gene (6 bases). This CDR3 is built from 13 residues. From germline, CDR1 is SGHTA and CDR2 FQGNSA. Trimming stripped 5 bases from V and 5 bases from J, with 12 bases between. The CDR3 DNA reads TGTGCCAGCAGCCTCACCCAGGGGTATGGCTACACCTTC. Translation gives CASSLTQGYGYTF.

This sequence joins TRBV7-2 and TRBJ1-2; 9 bases agree with TRBD1. V lost 3 bases to trimming and J lost 3 bases; unmatched junction nucleotides: 5. Per the germline V gene, CDR1 is SGHTA and CDR2 is FQGNSA. The CDR3 consists of 15 residues. The CDR3, as DNA: TGTGCCAGCAGCTTTCAGCGGGACAGGGACTATGGCTACACCTTC. This sequence encodes CASSFQRDRDYGYTF.

This clone was detected a few times. This chain joins TRBV10-3 and TRBJ1-4, with TRBD1 matching 12 bases. This CDR3 is built from 15 residues. V was clipped by 3 bases and J by 8 bases; unmatched bases: 4. Germline loops: CDR1 ENHRY, CDR2 SYGVKD. For the CDR3, the DNA is TGTGCCATCAGTGACGGGGGGACAGGGGGCGAAAAACTGTTTTTT. Its translation is CAISDGGTGGEKLFF.

The genes are TRBV4-3 and TRBJ2-1, with D maybe TRBD2 (5 bases). Germline V gene data show CDR1 as LGHNA and CDR2 as YSLEER. The CDR3 is 16 residues long. Trimming shortened V by 0 bases and J by 4 bases, and 13 bases separated the two germline ends. This chain's CDR3 is CASSQDKASPYNEQFF. The CDR3, as DNA: TGCGCCAGCAGCCAAGATAAGGCTAGCCCATACAATGAGCAGTTCTTC.

This chain uses TRBV29-1 with TRBJ2-5, with a tentative D call TRBD1 (5 bases). Germline V gives CDR1 SQVTM, CDR2 ANQGSEA. Trimming left V 3 bases short and J 2 bases short, with 19 bases between. The CDR3 totals 16 residues. The DNA for the CDR3 is TGCAGCGTTGATCAGCCAGGGATAGGTACTCAAGAGACCCAGTACTTC. This encodes CSVDQPGIGTQETQYF.

The chain uses TRBV7-2 and TRBJ2-3; 10 nucleotides line up with TRBD2. The germline gives CDR1 SGHTA, CDR2 FQGNSA. This CDR3 comprises 13 residues. V lost 5 bases, J lost 13 bases, and 9 bases stayed unmatched. This chain's CDR3 is CASSPDPGLAKYF. CDR3 nucleotides: TGTGCCAGCAGCCCCGACCCGGGACTAGCGAAGTATTTT.

V usage is TRBV4-1 and J usage is TRBJ2-7; D possibly corresponds to TRBD2 (5 bases). CDR3 length: 14 residues. Trimming left V 1 base short and J 7 bases short, with 14 bases between. CDR1 is MGHRA and CDR2 is YSYEKL in the germline V gene. Here the CDR3 reads CASSQGPLPGEQYF. CDR3 bases: TGCGCCAGCAGCCAAGGTCCCCTGCCGGGGGAGCAGTACTTC.

This chain connects TRBV28 to TRBJ1-1, with 11 bases fitting TRBD1. CDR3 length equals 14 residues. J was trimmed by 5 bases and V by 8 bases; bases with no gene match: 7. The germline CDR1 and CDR2 sequences are MDHEN and SYDVKM. The CDR3: CASSDRGLFTEAFF. CDR3 sequence (DNA): TGTGCCAGCTCGGACAGGGGGCTTTTTACTGAAGCTTTCTTT.

V and J are TRBV6-5 and TRBJ1-3; 7 bases line up with TRBD1. V shed 0 bases and J 2 bases; nucleotides not matched to a gene: 1. The CDR3 contains 15 residues. CDR1 MNHEY and CDR2 SVGAGI come from the germline V gene. CDR3 sequence reads: CASSYSTGAGNTIYF. The CDR3 nucleotides read TGTGCCAGCAGTTACTCAACAGGGGCTGGAAACACCATATATTTT.

The V call is TRBV30, the J call TRBJ1-2; D ambiguous. Germline loops: CDR1 GTSNPN, CDR2 SVGIG (reference sequence). Trimming pared 3 bases from V and 7 bases from J, leaving 3 bases between. This CDR3 has 9 amino acids. This chain's CDR3 is CAWSGGYTF. For the CDR3, the DNA is TGTGCCTGGAGCGGTGGCTACACCTTC.

The chain is built from TRBV20-1 and TRBJ1-1; D gene uncertain. Germline V gives CDR1 DFQATT, CDR2 SNEGSKA (reference sequence). Trimming left V 4 bases short and J 5 bases short, with 8 bases between. The CDR3 has 11 residues. The chain's CDR3 is CSAIRGTEAFF. For the CDR3, the DNA is TGCAGTGCTATTAGAGGGACTGAAGCTTTCTTT.